Listed here are 11 T cell receptor beta chains from one sample, sequenced in a study of CD8 T cells in Susac syndrome. RNA amounts of about 0.5 to 1 ug underwent reverse transcription with random hexamers. In TCRdb, the immunoSEQ multiplex PCR reads were re-called with MiXCR into one record per CDR3 protein. The profile shows roughly 80,000 distinct CDR3 sequences, just under 95% of them singletons. Specimen: CD8+ T cells from PBMCs. Receptors were obtained from a human donor in good health.

The rearrangement links TRBV12-3 or TRBV12-4 to TRBJ2-7; 7 bases are shared with TRBD2. Losses at the gene ends were 2 bases for V and 4 bases for J; bases not matched to a gene: 5. The CDR3 extends over 14 amino acids. CDR3 in DNA: TGTGCCAGCAGTTTAAGCCCTAGCGGTTACGAGCAGTACGTC. It translates to CASSLSPSGYEQYV.

The V gene is TRBV7-9, the J gene TRBJ1-2, with D uncertain. Germline V gene sequence: CDR1 SEHNR, CDR2 FQNEAQ (reference sequence). V was shortened by 3 bases and J by 3 bases, with 11 bases between the two germline ends. The CDR3 spans 14 residues. CDR3 in amino acids: CASSFGRSDYGYTF. The CDR3, as DNA: TGTGCCAGCAGCTTCGGGCGGAGTGACTATGGCTACACCTTC.

CDR3 in amino acids: CASSLRQGAGPQHF. The CDR3, as DNA: TGTGCCAGCAGTTTACGACAGGGCGCGGGGCCCCAGCATTTT. The rearrangement uses TRBV27 and TRBJ1-5, with 7 bases aligning to TRBD1. V shed 2 bases and J 9 bases; nucleotides not matched to a gene: 7. Germline CDR1 MNHEY, CDR2 SMNVEV (reference sequence). This CDR3 has 14 amino acids.

Only one count was recorded for this clonotype. The rearrangement uses TRBV2 and TRBJ2-7; D gene ambiguous. Germline V CDR1 and CDR2: SNHLY, FYNNEI. The CDR3 sequence is 10 residues long. Trimming removed 4 bases from V and 4 bases from J, with 2 bases in between. CDR3 nucleotide sequence: TGTGCCAGCAGTGGATACGAGCAGTACGTC. It specifies CASSGYEQYV.

This chain links TRBV4-1 with TRBJ2-1, with TRBD2 matching over 14 bases. J gave up 1 base and V 3 bases, and 5 bases lay outside the gene matches. CDR3 length: 18 residues. Germline loops: CDR1 MGHRA, CDR2 YSYEKL. The DNA for the CDR3 is TGCGCCAGCAGCCAGGGACTAGCGGGAGTGGGGTCCTACAATGAGCAGTTCTTC. It encodes CASSQGLAGVGSYNEQFF.

This clonotype has more than one count but fewer than ten. This chain joins TRBV11-2 and TRBJ2-1; D remains ambiguous. Germline-derived CDR1 and CDR2 are SGHAT and FQNNGV. Trimming removed 1 base from V and 7 bases from J, with 5 bases in between. The CDR3 is 12 residues long. The CDR3 is CASSLVGNEQFF. DNA for the CDR3: TGTGCCAGCAGCTTAGTGGGTAATGAGCAGTTCTTC. Full variable domain (missing parts from reference TRBV11-2 and TRBJ2-1): EAGVAQSPRYKIIEKRQSVAFWCNPISGHATLYWYQQILGQGPKLLIQFQNNGVVDDSQLPKDRFSAERLKGVDSTLKIQPAKLEDSAVYLCASSLVGNEQFFGPGTRLTVL.

This clonotype was observed once. The V and J genes are TRBV2 and TRBJ2-7, with 9 bases fitting TRBD1. This CDR3 spans 13 amino acids. V lost 11 bases, J lost 0 bases, and 5 bases stayed unmatched. Germline CDR1 is SNHLY and CDR2 is FYNNEI. CDR3 sequence reads: CAYRDRASYEQYV. The CDR3 DNA reads TGTGCCTACCGGGACAGGGCCTCCTACGAGCAGTACGTC.

The rearrangement joins TRBV27 to TRBJ1-2; 9 positions match TRBD1. After removal of 5 bases from V and 8 bases from J, the junction contained 12 bases not matched to a gene. CDR1 is MNHEY and CDR2 is SMNVEV in the germline V gene (reference sequence). This CDR3 contains 15 residues. The CDR3 region has the DNA TGTGCCAGCAGTGGGACTGGGACAGGGTATATGGGCTACACCTTC. This sequence encodes CASSGTGTGYMGYTF.

The V gene is TRBV27, the J gene TRBJ1-1, with TRBD1 as a possible D gene (5 bases). Deletions cut 0 bases from V and 6 bases from J, with 8 bases between. The CDR3 spans 13 residues. Germline V gene lookup returns CDR1 MNHEY and CDR2 SMNVEV (reference sequence). CDR3 bases: TGTGCCAGCAGTTTATCAGGGGACGCTGAAGCTTTCTTT. This sequence encodes CASSLSGDAEAFF.

The rearrangement links TRBV27 to TRBJ1-1, with TRBD1 identical over 8 bases. Germline-derived CDR1 and CDR2 are MNHEY and SMNVEV (reference sequence). The CDR3 has 13 residues. J gave up 5 bases and V 3 bases, and 2 bases lay outside the gene matches. The CDR3 here is CASSFQGATEAFF. For the CDR3, the DNA is TGTGCCAGCAGTTTCCAGGGGGCGACTGAAGCTTTCTTT.

The chain combines TRBV9 with TRBJ2-4; D perhaps matches TRBD1 (6 bases). Germline loops: CDR1 SGDLS, CDR2 YYNGEE. Trimming removed 3 bases at V and 3 bases at J, with 13 bases between. The CDR3 sequence is 15 residues long. The DNA of the CDR3 is TGTGCCAGCAGCGCGGGGCGGACAGTCAAAAACATTCAGTACTTC. It codes for CASSAGRTVKNIQYF. The full variable domain, completed using reference TRBV9 and TRBJ2-4, is DSGVTQTPKHLITATGQRVTLRCSPRSGDLSVYWYQQSLDQGLQFLIQYYNGEERAKGNILERFSAQQFPDLHSELNLSSLELGDSALYFCASSAGRTVKNIQYFGAGTRLSVL.